This TCR beta chain was captured by sequencing in a study of T cells after posttransplantation cyclophosphamide (dated by TCRdb to between 2015 and 2016). Looking at the study overall: The study tracked T cell repertoire reconstitution by TRB sequencing after myeloablative bone marrow transplantation using posttransplantation cyclophosphamide as GVHD prophylaxis. In 3 patients, TRB sequencing was also performed on up to 3 more blood samples taken 2 to 5.2 years after transplant, and in 4 patients, pretransplant blood was also TRB-sequenced. Samples from around 40 PTCy-treated patients and 16 related bone marrow donors of those patients were subjected to antigen receptor sequencing. Blood from every one of the roughly 35 PTCy patients who had 1-year posttransplant specimens underwent TRB sequencing. Because TRA and TRB clonality were tightly correlated in 9 samples, subsequent TCR analyses were focused on TRB only. Public TRB sequences were queried against a database of over 3,500 sequences associated with responses to pathogens, tumor antigens, self-antigens and alloantigens.

In the germline V gene, CDR1 corresponds to LGHNA and CDR2 to YNFKEQ. Ends trimmed: V by 4 bases, J by 2 bases; bases unmatched to a gene: 1. Reading from cysteine to phenylalanine, the CDR3 counts 13 amino acids. Solely the CDR3 DNA is kept, with 39 bases framed from the first base. What the work shows at the level of the full study, not this receptor alone: Across a few dozen patients, TRB clonality was highly associated with recipient CMV seropositivity and CMV reactivation, and diversity in PTCy patients was similar to diversity in CNI/methotrexate controls. The TRB repertoires of T cells infiltrating skin or the GI tract showed only limited overlap with the TRB repertoires found in blood. Donor-recipient similarity was low at 1-2 months but increased during the first year, and donor CD8+ memory clones often dominated later blood repertoires.

The control group consisted of 11 patients who received myeloablative marrow transplants with methotrexate plus a calcineurin inhibitor and who were sampled 1 year after transplant. Mononuclear cells from peripheral blood and bone marrow were separated by Ficoll-Hypaque density centrifugation and then cryopreserved. Genomic DNA was the input for TRB sequencing, which was run either with the immunoSEQ assay at survey resolution or with the hsTCRB kit. The study's own analysis went as follows. The immunoSEQ software was used for initial read processing, and the LymphoSeq R package was used for repertoire analyses. Clonality was calculated as 1 minus normalized Shannon entropy, and the Gini coefficient was also calculated for each TRB dataset. To infer phenotypes in unsorted samples, TRB sequences from sorted subsets of the recipient or donor were mapped onto unsorted samples from the same recipient. Imported from immuneACCESS, the table was reduced by TCRdb to in-frame sequences with V and J called. These copies leave out some clones; in studies compared against another copy, an unresolved V gene accounts for under half, and the cause of the remainder is not known. That table supplies the V and J calls and clone size; D and trimming were determined from the DNA. In all, the sample holds 3,500 to 5,500 clones, and roughly four fifths of those were seen once. The ten largest make up about 24% of the sample.

On this clone: Its antigen remains undetermined. No base quality values were provided; no much bigger clone lies one nucleotide off.

The sequenced sample was PBMCs, obtained after an allogeneic stem cell transplant with a calcineurin inhibitor and methotrexate. This chain is built from TRBV4-2 and TRBJ2-7; 8 central nucleotides agree with TRBD1. The receptor comes from a male patient aged 40-50 years who received an allogeneic stem cell transplant from an unrelated donor, was CMV-positive, and had chronic GVHD only. Post transplant, some T cells may arise from the graft donor. The CDR3 reads as follows: CASSPDRAYEQYF. The nucleotides are TGTGCCAGCAGCCCGGACAGGGCCTACGAGCAGTACTTC.